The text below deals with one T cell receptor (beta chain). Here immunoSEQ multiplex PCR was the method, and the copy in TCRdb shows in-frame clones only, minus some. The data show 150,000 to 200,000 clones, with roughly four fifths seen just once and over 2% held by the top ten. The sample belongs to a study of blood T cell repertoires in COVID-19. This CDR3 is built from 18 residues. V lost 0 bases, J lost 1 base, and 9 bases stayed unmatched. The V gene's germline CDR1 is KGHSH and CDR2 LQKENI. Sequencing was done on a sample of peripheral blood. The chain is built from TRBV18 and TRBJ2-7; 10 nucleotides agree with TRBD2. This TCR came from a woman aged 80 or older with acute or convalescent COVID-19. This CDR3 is CASSPPVSLAGESYEQYF. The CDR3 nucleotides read TGTGCCAGCTCACCACCGGTGTCGCTAGCGGGAGAATCCTACGAGCAGTACTTC.